A selection of T cell receptor beta chains follows, all from one sample in a study of human T cells and chemical hapten exposure. TCRdb independently ran MiXCR on the RACE reads; one entry per CDR3 protein. The profile shows 50,000 to 70,000 distinct CDR3 sequences, approximately 6.1% of them singletons. Sequencing used whole blood. All receptors come from a female donor in good health. Some clones in this sample may be carry-over from other donors' samples. CDR3s include the opening cysteine and the closing phenylalanine or tryptophan. Each record gives: clone size, D gene, V gene, J gene, CDR3 DNA, CDR3 protein. D genes are given only for firm matches. Clone size appears in some rows only: once, few, many, or a class for an expanded clone.

many	TRBD2	TRBV9	TRBJ2-2	TGTGCCAGCAGCGTAGCTGTGGGAGGGACCGGGGAGCTGTTTTTT	CASSVAVGGTGELFF
NA	NA	TRBV15	TRBJ2-2	TGTGCCACCAGCAGAGATGAGACCGGGGAGCTGTTTTTT	CATSRDETGELFF
few	NA	TRBV3-1	TRBJ2-3	TGTGCCAGCAGCCAAATTATTACAGATACGCAGTATTTT	CASSQIITDTQYF
few	NA	TRBV28	TRBJ2-5	TGTGCCAGCAAGGCCAGACCCCAAGAGACCCAGTACTTC	CASKARPQETQYF
many	NA	TRBV20-1	TRBJ1-5	TGCAGTGCTTCATTCGACCCATATAGCAATCAGCCCCAGCATTTT	CSASFDPYSNQPQHF
NA	TRBD1	TRBV24-1	TRBJ2-2	TGTGCCACCAGTGATATACCAGACCTGTCTCGGGACAGGGGGTCCTCCGGGGAGCTGTTTTTT	CATSDIPDLSRDRGSSGELFF
few	TRBD2	TRBV9	TRBJ2-3	TGTGCCAGCAGCTCTCCTAGCGGGAATCCACTAACGGATACGCAGTATTTT	CASSSPSGNPLTDTQYF
many	NA	TRBV7-2	TRBJ2-5	TGTGCCAGCAGCTTAGATCTCAACCCCCAAGAGACCCAGTACTTC	CASSLDLNPQETQYF
many	NA	TRBV7-2	TRBJ1-1	TGTGCCAGCGGAGGAACGAGGATTAACACTGAAGCTTTCTTT	CASGGTRINTEAFF
NA	NA	TRBV6-2/TRBV6-3	TRBJ1-5	TGTGCCAGCAGAACCATTATTCCTACAGGGAATCAGCCCCAGCATTTT	CASRTIIPTGNQPQHF
many	NA	TRBV28	TRBJ1-2	TGTGCCAGCGGGGAGGGCGAAACCCTCTATGGCTACACCTTC	CASGEGETLYGYTF
few	TRBD1	TRBV24-1	TRBJ2-2	TGTGCCACCAGTGATTTAGGGGGCGACACCGGGGAGCTGTTTTTT	CATSDLGGDTGELFF
NA	NA	TRBV6-5	TRBJ2-3	TGTGCCAGCAGTTCTATGCGGGGTGCCGTTATGGCGCAGTATTTT	CASSSMRGAVMAQYF
NA	TRBD2	TRBV28	TRBJ2-7	TGTGCCAGCAGCTTTAGCGGGAGAACCTACGAGCAGTACTTC	CASSFSGRTYEQYF
many	NA	TRBV20-1	TRBJ1-3	TGCAGTGCCATACCTTACTCTGGAAACACCATATATTTT	CSAIPYSGNTIYF
NA	NA	TRBV19	TRBJ1-3	TGTGCCAGCTCAGAATTCTCTGGAAACACCATATATTTT	CASSEFSGNTIYF
few	TRBD2	TRBV6-1	TRBJ2-3	TGTGCCAGCAGCAAGGGACTATACACAGATACGCAGTATTTT	CASSKGLYTDTQYF
many	TRBD2	TRBV20-1	TRBJ2-3	TGCAGTGCTAGAGAGGGACTAGCGGAAAGCACAGATACGCAGTATTTT	CSAREGLAESTDTQYF
few	TRBD1	TRBV28	TRBJ2-5	TGTGCCAGCAGTCCCAGGGGGAGTAGGACCCAGTACTTC	CASSPRGSRTQYF
few	TRBD2	TRBV20-1	TRBJ2-3	TGCAGTGCCGGACCGGGACTAGAGTTTGGAGATACGCAGTATTTT	CSAGPGLEFGDTQYF
few	TRBD1	TRBV12-3/TRBV12-4	TRBJ2-4	TGTGCCAGCAGCCTAACAGGGGGCCGGAACATTCAGTACTTC	CASSLTGGRNIQYF
NA	NA	TRBV28	TRBJ2-4	TGTGCCAGCAGACGCGAGGGGGGGGCAGCCAAAAACATTCAGTACTTC	CASRREGGAAKNIQYF
many	NA	TRBV2	TRBJ1-1	TGTGCCAGCAGTGATGGGGGGGGGGCGCCGGGTGAAGCTTTCTTT	CASSDGGGAPGEAFF
many	TRBD2	TRBV2	TRBJ2-1	TGTGCCAGCAATCCAGGGGCGGGGGGTAATGAGCAGTTCTTC	CASNPGAGGNEQFF
few	NA	TRBV28	TRBJ1-5	TGTGCCAGCAGTTTTTACGGGAGCAATCAGCCCCAGCATTTT	CASSFYGSNQPQHF
NA	NA	TRBV4-1	TRBJ1-4	TGCGCCAGCAGCCGAGGTCTGACTAATGAAAAACTGTTTTTT	CASSRGLTNEKLFF
few	NA	TRBV7-9	TRBJ2-1	TGTGCCAGCAGCTTTCTAGGTGAGCAGTTCTTC	CASSFLGEQFF
many	TRBD2	TRBV4-1	TRBJ2-3	TGCGCCAGCAGCCGCGTCCCAGCGGGAGGGCGTGGAGATACGCAGTATTTT	CASSRVPAGGRGDTQYF
few	NA	TRBV25-1	TRBJ2-3	TGTGCCAGCAGTGAATCGACGGCGACTAGCACAGATACGCAGTATTTT	CASSESTATSTDTQYF
NA	TRBD2	TRBV6-4	TRBJ2-3	TGTGCCAGCAGTGCTAGCGGGAGCACAGATACGCAGTATTTT	CASSASGSTDTQYF
NA	TRBD2	TRBV3-1	TRBJ2-1	TGTGCCAGCAGCCAAAGAATCGAGGCTAGCGGGGACAATGAGCAGTTCTTC	CASSQRIEASGDNEQFF
few	TRBD2	TRBV6-6	TRBJ2-7	TGTGCCAGCAGTCACCAGACTAGCGGGAGGGCCGAGCAGTACTTC	CASSHQTSGRAEQYF
many	NA	TRBV12-3/TRBV12-4	TRBJ2-1	TGTGCCGGAGGCAGGGGTAGGTCCTACAATGAGCAGTTCTTC	CAGGRGRSYNEQFF
NA	TRBD1	TRBV28	TRBJ1-2	TGTGCCAGCAGACAGACAGGGGGTCACTATGGCTACACCTTC	CASRQTGGHYGYTF
many	NA	TRBV5-1	TRBJ1-1	TGCGCCAGCAGCTTCTATGGTGAAGCTTTCTTT	CASSFYGEAFF
few	TRBD1	TRBV28	TRBJ1-1	TGTGCCAGCCTCGGGACAGGGGACACTGAAGCTTTCTTT	CASLGTGDTEAFF
many	TRBD2	TRBV3-1	TRBJ2-1	TGTGCCAGCAGCCCCCCGGGACTAGCGGGAGGGAATGAGCAGTTCTTC	CASSPPGLAGGNEQFF
few	NA	TRBV29-1	TRBJ1-3	TGCAGCGTTGTTCAAGTTGGCGGAAACACCATATATTTT	CSVVQVGGNTIYF
NA	TRBD2	TRBV14	TRBJ2-1	TGTGCCAGCAGCCCCGGGACTAGCGGGAGGGTCTCCTACAATGAGCAGTTCTTC	CASSPGTSGRVSYNEQFF
few	NA	TRBV29-1	TRBJ1-3	TGCAGCGTTGAGGTTGGAATTGGAAACACCATATATTTT	CSVEVGIGNTIYF
few	NA	TRBV5-1	TRBJ2-3	TGCGCCAGCAGCTTGGATCCGAGGGGGACAGATACGCAGTATTTT	CASSLDPRGTDTQYF
many	TRBD1	TRBV12-3/TRBV12-4	TRBJ1-2	TGTGCCAGCAGTTTAGGCAGGGGGCCTGGCTACACCTTC	CASSLGRGPGYTF
NA	NA	TRBV25-1	TRBJ2-1	TGTGCCAGCAGTGTTACAGCCTACAATGAGCAGTTCTTC	CASSVTAYNEQFF
NA	TRBD2	TRBV29-1	TRBJ2-3	TGCAGCGTTGTACTCTGGACGGAGCGGGGGAGCACAGATACGCAGTATTTT	CSVVLWTERGSTDTQYF
many	NA	TRBV5-6	TRBJ1-1	TGTGCCAGCAGCCAACCGAACGGGGTGACCCCTGAAGCTTTCTTT	CASSQPNGVTPEAFF
many	NA	TRBV28	TRBJ1-1	TGTGCCAGCAGTCTAATTAGGGTAACCGGTGAAGCTTTCTTT	CASSLIRVTGEAFF
many	NA	TRBV20-1	TRBJ1-3	TGCAGTGCTAGAGTCCCAAACTCTGGAAACACCATATATTTT	CSARVPNSGNTIYF
NA	TRBD2	TRBV6-2/TRBV6-3	TRBJ2-3	TGTGCCAGCAGTTACTGGCGGGAGAAGACAGATACGCAGTATTTT	CASSYWREKTDTQYF
NA	TRBD1	TRBV5-1	TRBJ1-5	TGCGCCAGCAGCCCGGGACAGGGGTCCGATCAGCCCCAGAATTTT	CASSPGQGSDQPQNF
many	TRBD1	TRBV6-2/TRBV6-3	TRBJ2-4	TGTGCCAGCAGGGGGACAGGGGCCAAAAACATTCAGTACTTC	CASRGTGAKNIQYF
many	NA	TRBV5-1	TRBJ2-7	TGCGCCAGCAGCTCTACGGGGTACGAGCAGTACTTC	CASSSTGYEQYF
many	TRBD1	TRBV6-5	TRBJ1-2	TGTGCCAGCAGCGATGACAGGGGGTACGGCTACACCTTC	CASSDDRGYGYTF
NA	NA	TRBV7-9	TRBJ2-5	TGTGCCAGCAGCTCCGGCCTGGGACTTCAAGAGACCCAGTACTTC	CASSSGLGLQETQYF
NA	NA	TRBV2	TRBJ2-3	TGTGCCAGCATAGGACAGGGGACTAGTTTGTCGGATACGCAGTATTTT	CASIGQGTSLSDTQYF
many	NA	TRBV29-1	TRBJ1-4	TGCAGCGCCCGACAGACAACTAATGAAAAACTGTTTTTT	CSARQTTNEKLFF